The following is a TCR beta chain sequence with its context. The antigen is not known. These data originate in a study of CD8 T cells in ankylosing spondylitis. General study points: Ankylosing spondylitis blood appeared to carry a characteristic TCR beta motif of roughly eight highly homologous variants.

The germline V gene encodes CDR1 SGHRS and CDR2 YFSETQ. The junction had 13 bases not matched to a gene; V was cut back by 4 bases and J by 4 bases. This CDR3 has 17 residues. TCRdb reanalysed the 5' RACE reads using MiXCR and keeps one entry per CDR3 protein. The sample yields more than 150,000 distinct CDR3 sequences, 15% to 20% seen once. Sequencing was performed on blood, either unsorted or a sorted T cell fraction (not recorded which). V is TRBV5-1 and J is TRBJ2-1; 8 bases match TRBD2. The sequence was collected from a male donor under 30 with ankylosing spondylitis or in good health (not recorded which). The CDR3 DNA follows: TGCGCCAGCAGCCTTGGGCACGCGGGAGGATGGTACAATGAGCAGTTCTTC. Amino acids: CASSLGHAGGWYNEQFF.